Listed below are T cell receptor beta chains from one sample, sequenced in a study of blood T cell repertoires in COVID-19. Assay: immunoSEQ multiplex PCR; the TCRdb copy retains only in-frame clones and omits some. Found here are roughly 300,000 clones, less than 90% of them singletons; the top ten hold about 14%. Sequencing was carried out using peripheral blood. These receptors came from a human donor in a cohort sampled during active COVID-19. Both conserved end residues are part of each CDR3. D genes are given only for firm matches. Only part of the rows carry a size: once, few, many, or a class if the clone is expanded.

cdr3_nt	cdr3_aa	d_call	clone_size	j_call	v_call
TGCGCCAGCAGCTCACCGGGACAGGGCAACTCCTACGAGCAGTACTTC	CASSSPGQGNSYEQYF	TRBD1	-	TRBJ2-7	TRBV5-1
TGTGCCAGCTCACCGGTGAACGGGAAGGTGGAGACCCAGTACTTC	CASSPVNGKVETQYF	-	-	TRBJ2-5	TRBV18
TGCGCCAGCAGCCAAGATCAGAGGCTCACTGAAGCTTTCTTT	CASSQDQRLTEAFF	-	few	TRBJ1-1	TRBV4-3
TGTGCCAGCAGCCACGGGGGGACTGAAGCTTTCTTT	CASSHGGTEAFF	-	-	TRBJ1-1	TRBV12-3/TRBV12-4
TGTGCCAGCAGCTTGGGGTCGGGACAGGGGCGTACGGAGCAGTACTTC	CASSLGSGQGRTEQYF	TRBD1	-	TRBJ2-7	TRBV11-2
TGTGCCAGCAGCCAGAAAGGAGCAGATACGCAGTATTTT	CASSQKGADTQYF	-	-	TRBJ2-3	TRBV3-1/TRBV3-2
TGTGCCAGTTCGCGCGGGGTCTACAATGAGCAGTTCTTC	CASSRGVYNEQFF	-	-	TRBJ2-1	TRBV6-5
TGTGCCAGTAGTATCTCCCAAGCGGGAAAGGATGAGCAGTTCTTC	CASSISQAGKDEQFF	TRBD2	-	TRBJ2-1	TRBV19
TGCGCCAGCAGCTTGGGGACAGTAGACACAGATACGCAGTATTTT	CASSLGTVDTDTQYF	-	-	TRBJ2-3	TRBV5-1
TGTGCCTGGAGTGCGGACAGGAACTATGGCTACACCTTC	CAWSADRNYGYTF	TRBD1	-	TRBJ1-2	TRBV30
TGCGCCAGCAGCTTGGCGGGACTAGCGGGAAACACCGGGGAGCTGTTTTTT	CASSLAGLAGNTGELFF	TRBD2	-	TRBJ2-2	TRBV5-1
TGTGCCAGCAGCCCATTGGGGACAGGGTTCGAGCAGTACTTC	CASSPLGTGFEQYF	TRBD1	-	TRBJ2-7	TRBV9
TGTGCCAGTAGCCCTTTTCAGACAGATACGCAGTATTTT	CASSPFQTDTQYF	-	-	TRBJ2-3	TRBV19
TGTGCCAGCACGGGCAGGGCCCGCGAGCAGTACTTC	CASTGRAREQYF	-	few	TRBJ2-7	TRBV6-5
TGTGCCAGCAGTAGGGGAGGCACTAATGAAAAACTGTTTTTT	CASSRGGTNEKLFF	-	-	TRBJ1-4	TRBV6-5
TGTGCCAGCACCTATCAGGGCCTTAAAGGGGATACGCAGTATTTT	CASTYQGLKGDTQYF	-	-	TRBJ2-3	TRBV7-8
TGTGCCAGCAGTTACGGACGGGAAAACACCGGGGAGCTGTTTTTT	CASSYGRENTGELFF	-	-	TRBJ2-2	TRBV6-2/TRBV6-3
TGTGCCATCAGTGAACTGGCGGGAGGAGAGGAGACCCAGTACTTC	CAISELAGGEETQYF	TRBD2	-	TRBJ2-5	TRBV10-3